These T cell receptor beta chains were read from a single sample in a study of shared clonotypes between healthy human individuals. Repertoires were generated with immunoSEQ multiplex PCR, while TCRdb's copy carries only in-frame clones and drops some. This table has about 580,000 clones, roughly 98% appearing once. The material sequenced was naive CD8+ T cells sorted from blood. The source of these receptors is a man younger than 40 in good health. Both conserved end residues are part of each CDR3. D genes are given only for firm matches. Clone size is stated in some rows and not others, as once, few, many or a class when expanded.

clone size	D gene	V gene	J gene	CDR3 protein	CDR3 DNA
.	.	TRBV6-1	TRBJ1-1	CASSGHISFMNTEAFF	TGTGCCAGCAGTGGGCACATCAGTTTCATGAACACTGAAGCTTTCTTT
.	.	TRBV11-2	TRBJ2-7	CASSLYGRNYEQYF	TGTGCCAGCAGCTTATATGGCAGGAACTACGAGCAGTACTTC
.	.	TRBV11-2	TRBJ1-3	CASSLDVAGNSGNTIYF	TGTGCCAGCAGCTTAGATGTCGCAGGGAACTCTGGAAACACCATATATTTT
.	TRBD1	TRBV7-9	TRBJ1-2	CASSYLPGQEGSNYGYTF	TGTGCCAGCAGCTATTTACCGGGACAGGAGGGGTCCAACTATGGCTACACCTTC
.	TRBD2	TRBV5-4	TRBJ2-1	CASSVPSGEQFF	TGTGCCAGCAGCGTTCCTAGCGGGGAGCAGTTCTTC
.	TRBD1	TRBV5-4	TRBJ1-2	CASSGPGTGGFYGYTF	TGTGCCAGCAGCGGCCCCGGGACAGGGGGCTTCTATGGCTACACCTTC
.	TRBD1	TRBV5-4	TRBJ1-2	CASSSTTGWNGYTF	TGTGCCAGCAGCTCGACGACAGGGTGGAATGGCTACACCTTC
.	.	TRBV29-1	TRBJ2-1	CSVEDPLRGSSSYNEQFF	TGCAGCGTTGAAGATCCGCTGCGAGGATCAAGCTCCTACAATGAGCAGTTCTTC
.	.	TRBV5-6	TRBJ2-7	CASSATASTYEQYF	TGTGCCAGCAGTGCGACAGCCTCCACCTACGAGCAGTACTTC
.	.	TRBV11-2	TRBJ2-5	CASSSFPEGQETQYF	TGTGCCAGCAGTTCATTTCCCGAAGGCCAAGAGACCCAGTACTTC
.	.	TRBV5-5	TRBJ2-3	CASSSVQQDRGTQYF	TGTGCCAGCAGCTCTGTCCAACAAGATAGGGGTACGCAGTATTTT
.	TRBD2	TRBV29-1	TRBJ2-5	CSVHPRTGTTQETQYF	TGCAGCGTCCACCCAAGGACCGGGACTACCCAAGAGACCCAGTACTTC
.	.	TRBV5-1	TRBJ1-1	CASSLGPLNTEAFF	TGCGCCAGCAGCTTGGGGCCGTTGAACACTGAAGCTTTCTTT
.	.	TRBV4-3	TRBJ2-1	CASSQDLGAASSYNEQFF	TGCGCCAGCAGCCAAGATTTGGGAGCCGCCAGCTCCTACAATGAGCAGTTCTTC
.	.	TRBV4-1	TRBJ2-5	CASSQDGGGGETQYF	TGCGCCAGCAGCCAAGATGGCGGAGGGGGAGAGACCCAGTACTTC
.	.	TRBV7-8	TRBJ2-5	CASSFPRTRGTQYF	TGTGCCAGCAGCTTTCCTAGGACGCGCGGGACCCAGTACTTC
once	.	TRBV5-1	TRBJ2-7	CASSLGQGAEQYF	TGCGCCAGCAGCTTGGGGCAGGGAGCCGAGCAGTACTTC
.	TRBD1	TRBV6-5	TRBJ2-7	CASSYTGDEQYF	TGTGCCAGCAGTTACACAGGGGACGAGCAGTACTTC
.	TRBD1	TRBV7-9	TRBJ2-7	CASSSGQVWQYF	TGTGCCAGCAGCTCCGGACAGGTCTGGCAGTACTTC
.	.	TRBV19	TRBJ2-1	CASSVQSSYNEQFF	TGTGCCAGTAGTGTCCAAAGCTCCTACAATGAGCAGTTCTTC
once	.	TRBV7-2	TRBJ1-2	CASSAGRRYGYTF	TGTGCCAGCAGCGCGGGACGGCGCTATGGCTACACCTTC
few	.	TRBV27	TRBJ2-1	CASSKEFPYNEQFF	TGTGCCAGCAGTAAGGAGTTTCCCTACAATGAGCAGTTCTTC
.	.	TRBV11-2	TRBJ2-1	CASSGRGSYNEQFF	TGTGCCAGCAGCGGGAGAGGCTCCTACAATGAGCAGTTCTTC
.	.	TRBV14	TRBJ2-5	CASSQEWGYKETQYF	TGTGCCAGCAGCCAAGAATGGGGGTACAAAGAGACCCAGTACTTC
.	TRBD2	TRBV9	TRBJ2-1	CASSKGLAGVGQFF	TGTGCCAGCAGTAAGGGACTAGCGGGAGTAGGACAGTTCTTC
.	TRBD1	TRBV2	TRBJ1-4	CASSSGQGDEKLFF	TGTGCCAGCAGTTCGGGACAGGGTGATGAAAAACTGTTTTTT
.	TRBD2	TRBV9	TRBJ2-3	CASSARLAGVDTDTQYF	TGTGCCAGCAGCGCTCGACTAGCGGGAGTTGACACAGATACGCAGTATTTT
.	TRBD2	TRBV27	TRBJ2-4	CASSPQEVAGGAKNIQYF	TGTGCCAGCAGCCCCCAGGAGGTAGCGGGAGGGGCCAAAAACATTCAGTACTTC
.	.	TRBV5-5	TRBJ2-7	CASSLSLGGNYEQYF	TGTGCCAGCAGCTTGTCTTTGGGGGGAAATTACGAGCAGTACTTC
.	.	TRBV7-9	TRBJ2-1	CASSSSGPDLKNEQFF	TGTGCCAGCAGCTCCTCCGGGCCGGATTTGAAGAATGAGCAGTTCTTC
.	.	TRBV6-5	TRBJ2-2	CASSPMNTGELFF	TGTGCCAGCAGCCCCATGAACACCGGGGAGCTGTTTTTT
.	.	TRBV5-1	TRBJ2-7	CASSLVGRYVDEQYF	TGCGCCAGCAGCTTGGTTGGGCGGTACGTAGACGAGCAGTACTTC
.	.	TRBV9	TRBJ1-2	CASSAGAF	TGTGCCAGCAGCGCGGGAGCCTTC
.	TRBD1	TRBV9	TRBJ2-2	CASSKAPLDRGFTGELFF	TGTGCCAGCAGCAAGGCCCCTCTCGACAGGGGATTCACCGGGGAGCTGTTTTTT
.	.	TRBV11-2	TRBJ1-2	CASSFQFGPNYGYTF	TGTGCCAGCAGCTTTCAGTTCGGCCCTAACTATGGCTACACCTTC
.	.	TRBV7-9	TRBJ2-4	CASSSAIADGAKNIQYF	TGTGCCAGCAGCTCCGCCATAGCGGACGGGGCCAAAAACATTCAGTACTTC
.	.	TRBV5-1	TRBJ2-7	CASSLSPGSDYYEQYF	TGCGCCAGCAGCTTGTCCCCAGGGTCAGATTATTACGAGCAGTACTTC
once	.	TRBV4-2	TRBJ1-5	CASSGTEGNQPQHF	TGTGCCAGCAGCGGAACAGAGGGCAATCAGCCCCAGCATTTT
.	TRBD2	TRBV9	TRBJ2-3	CASSVGTRGLTDTQYF	TGTGCCAGCAGCGTAGGGACTAGAGGCCTCACAGATACGCAGTATTTT
.	TRBD1	TRBV11-2	TRBJ2-3	CASSLGTGMGTQYF	TGTGCCAGCAGCTTAGGGACAGGGATGGGTACGCAGTATTTT
.	.	TRBV9	TRBJ2-2	CASSVGDTGELFF	TGTGCCAGCAGCGTAGGTGACACCGGGGAGCTGTTTTTT
once	.	TRBV5-4	TRBJ2-1	CASSPGDNEQFF	TGTGCCAGCAGCCCCGGCGACAATGAGCAGTTCTTC
.	.	TRBV5-5	TRBJ1-5	CASSLRSEYSNQPQHF	TGTGCCAGCAGCCTGCGATCGGAGTATAGCAATCAGCCCCAGCATTTT
.	.	TRBV15	TRBJ2-1	CATSRDRPGSYNEQFF	TGTGCCACCAGCAGAGATCGACCTGGATCCTACAATGAGCAGTTCTTC
.	.	TRBV27	TRBJ2-7	CASSFRTGPYEQYF	TGTGCCAGCAGTTTCAGAACAGGCCCCTACGAGCAGTACTTC